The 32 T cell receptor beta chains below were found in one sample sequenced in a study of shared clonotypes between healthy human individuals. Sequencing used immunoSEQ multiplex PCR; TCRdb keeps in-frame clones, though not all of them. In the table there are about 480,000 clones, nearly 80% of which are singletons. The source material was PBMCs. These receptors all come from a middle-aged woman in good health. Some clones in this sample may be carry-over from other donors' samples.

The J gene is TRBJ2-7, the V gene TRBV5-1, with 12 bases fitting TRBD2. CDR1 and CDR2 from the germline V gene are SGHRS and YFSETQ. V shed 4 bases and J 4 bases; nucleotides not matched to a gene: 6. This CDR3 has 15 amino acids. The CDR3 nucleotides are TGCGCCAGCAGCACCCGGACTAGCGGGGCTTACGAGCAGTACTTC. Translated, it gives CASSTRTSGAYEQYF.

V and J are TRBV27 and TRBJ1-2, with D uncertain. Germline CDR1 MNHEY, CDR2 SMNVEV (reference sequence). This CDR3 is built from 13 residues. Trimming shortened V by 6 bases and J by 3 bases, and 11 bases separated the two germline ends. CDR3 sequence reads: CASRIDGDYGYTF. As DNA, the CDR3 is TGTGCCAGCAGGATAGACGGAGACTATGGCTACACCTTC.

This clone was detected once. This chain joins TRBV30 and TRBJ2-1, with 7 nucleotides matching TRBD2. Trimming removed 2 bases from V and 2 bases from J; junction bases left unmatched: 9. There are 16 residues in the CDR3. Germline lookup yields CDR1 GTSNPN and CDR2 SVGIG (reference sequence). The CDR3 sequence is CAWSKPGAGTYNEQFF. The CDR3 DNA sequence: TGTGCCTGGAGTAAACCCGGAGCGGGAACCTACAATGAGCAGTTCTTC.

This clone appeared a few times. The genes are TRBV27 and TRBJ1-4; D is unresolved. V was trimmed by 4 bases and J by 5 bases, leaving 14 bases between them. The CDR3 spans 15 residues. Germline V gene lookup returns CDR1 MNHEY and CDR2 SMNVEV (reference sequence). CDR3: CASSSRLLGNEKLFF. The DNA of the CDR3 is TGTGCCAGCAGTTCGAGGCTTTTGGGGAATGAAAAACTGTTTTTT.

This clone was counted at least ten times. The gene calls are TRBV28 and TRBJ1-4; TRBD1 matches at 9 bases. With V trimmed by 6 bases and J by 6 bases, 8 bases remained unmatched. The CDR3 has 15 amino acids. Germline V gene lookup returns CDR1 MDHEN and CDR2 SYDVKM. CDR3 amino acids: CASRGWTGDHEKLFF. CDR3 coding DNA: TGTGCCAGCAGGGGATGGACAGGGGACCATGAAAAACTGTTTTTT.

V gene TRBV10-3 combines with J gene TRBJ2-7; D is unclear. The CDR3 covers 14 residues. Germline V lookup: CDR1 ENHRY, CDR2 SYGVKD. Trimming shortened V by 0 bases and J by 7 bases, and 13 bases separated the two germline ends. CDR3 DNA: TGTGCCATCAGTGAGTCGGATCTGGCAAGGGAGCAGTACTTC. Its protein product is CAISESDLAREQYF.

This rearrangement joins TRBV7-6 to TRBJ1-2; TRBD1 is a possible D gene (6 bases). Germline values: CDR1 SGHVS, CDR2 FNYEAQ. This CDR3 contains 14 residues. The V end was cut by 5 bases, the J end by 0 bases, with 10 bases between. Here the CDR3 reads CASSMDRTNYGYTF. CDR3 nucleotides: TGTGCCAGCAGCATGGACAGAACTAACTATGGCTACACCTTC.

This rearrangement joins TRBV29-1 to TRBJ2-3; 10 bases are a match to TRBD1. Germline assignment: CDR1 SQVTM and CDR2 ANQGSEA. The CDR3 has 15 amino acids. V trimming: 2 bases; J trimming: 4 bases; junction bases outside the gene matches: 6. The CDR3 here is CSVEPGTGAADTQYF. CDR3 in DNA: TGCAGCGTTGAACCCGGGACAGGGGCAGCAGATACGCAGTATTTT.

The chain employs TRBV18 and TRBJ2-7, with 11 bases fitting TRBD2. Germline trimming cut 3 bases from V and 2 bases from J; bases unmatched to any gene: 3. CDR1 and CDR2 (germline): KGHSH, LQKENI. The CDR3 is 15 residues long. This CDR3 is CASSPSTSGTYEQYF. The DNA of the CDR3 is TGTGCCAGCTCACCGTCGACTAGCGGGACCTACGAGCAGTACTTC.

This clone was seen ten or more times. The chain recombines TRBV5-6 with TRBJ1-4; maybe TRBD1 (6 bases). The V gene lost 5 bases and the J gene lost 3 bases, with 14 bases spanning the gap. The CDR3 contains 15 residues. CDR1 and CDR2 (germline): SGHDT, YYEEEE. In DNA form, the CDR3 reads TGTGCCAGCAGGTCTGCCGGGACATCTAATGAAAAACTGTTTTTT. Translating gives CASRSAGTSNEKLFF.

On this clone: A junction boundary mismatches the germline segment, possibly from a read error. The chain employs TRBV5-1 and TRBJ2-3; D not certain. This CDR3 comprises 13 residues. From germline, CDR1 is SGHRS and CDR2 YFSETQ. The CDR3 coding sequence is TGCGCCAGCAGCTTGGATACCTCGGGCCTCCGAATTTTT. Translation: CASSLDTSGLRIF.

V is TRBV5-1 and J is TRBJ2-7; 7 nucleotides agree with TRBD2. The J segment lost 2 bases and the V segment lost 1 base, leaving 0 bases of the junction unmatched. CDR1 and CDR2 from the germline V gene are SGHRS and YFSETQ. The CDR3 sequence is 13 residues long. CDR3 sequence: CASSLTSAYEQYF. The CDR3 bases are TGCGCCAGCAGCTTGACTAGCGCCTACGAGCAGTACTTC.

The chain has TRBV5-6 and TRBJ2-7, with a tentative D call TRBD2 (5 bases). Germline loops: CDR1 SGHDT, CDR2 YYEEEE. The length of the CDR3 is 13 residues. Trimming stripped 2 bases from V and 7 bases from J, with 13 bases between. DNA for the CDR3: TGTGCCAGCAGCTTCGGGATAAGCGTGGAGCAGTACTTC. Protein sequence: CASSFGISVEQYF.

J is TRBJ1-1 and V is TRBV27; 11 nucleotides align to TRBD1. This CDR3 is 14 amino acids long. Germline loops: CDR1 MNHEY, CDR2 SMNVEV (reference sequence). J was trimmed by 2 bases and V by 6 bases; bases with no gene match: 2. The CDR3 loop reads CASSRTGGNTEAFF. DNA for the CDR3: TGTGCCAGCAGCAGGACAGGGGGCAACACTGAAGCTTTCTTT.

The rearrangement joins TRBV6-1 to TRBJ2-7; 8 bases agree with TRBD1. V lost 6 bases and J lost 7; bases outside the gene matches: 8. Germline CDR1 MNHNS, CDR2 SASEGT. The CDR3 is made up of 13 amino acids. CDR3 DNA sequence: TGTGCCAGCAGGCCGACAGGGGTGGAAGAGCAGTACTTC. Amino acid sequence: CASRPTGVEEQYF.

The CDR3 region is CASSLVGYEQYF. Here the CDR3 DNA reads TGTGCCAGCAGCTTGGTTGGCTACGAGCAGTACTTC. This chain joins TRBV5-4 and TRBJ2-7; unclear D gene. This CDR3 has 12 residues. V lost 0 bases and J lost 3, with 4 bases in between. Per germline, CDR1 SGHNT and CDR2 YYREEE (reference sequence).

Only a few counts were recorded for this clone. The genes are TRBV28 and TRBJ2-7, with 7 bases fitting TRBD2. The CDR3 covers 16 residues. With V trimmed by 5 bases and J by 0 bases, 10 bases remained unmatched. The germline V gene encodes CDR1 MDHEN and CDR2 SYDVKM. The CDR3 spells CASSRLSGITSYEQYF. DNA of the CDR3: TGTGCCAGCAGTCGACTGAGCGGGATTACCTCCTACGAGCAGTACTTC.

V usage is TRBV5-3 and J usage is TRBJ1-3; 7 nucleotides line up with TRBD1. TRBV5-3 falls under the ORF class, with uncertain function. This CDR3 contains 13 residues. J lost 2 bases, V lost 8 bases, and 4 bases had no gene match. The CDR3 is CASADRAGNTIYF. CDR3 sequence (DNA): TGTGCCAGCGCCGACAGGGCTGGAAACACCATATATTTT.

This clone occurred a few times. The CDR3 reads CSAPTNTEAFF. Here the CDR3 DNA reads TGCAGTGCGCCAACGAACACTGAAGCTTTCTTT. The chain links TRBV20-1 to TRBJ1-1; D gene ambiguous. The V and J ends lost 6 bases and 1 base respectively, with 6 bases between them. The CDR3 spans 11 residues. Germline V CDR1 and CDR2: DFQATT, SNEGSKA (reference sequence).

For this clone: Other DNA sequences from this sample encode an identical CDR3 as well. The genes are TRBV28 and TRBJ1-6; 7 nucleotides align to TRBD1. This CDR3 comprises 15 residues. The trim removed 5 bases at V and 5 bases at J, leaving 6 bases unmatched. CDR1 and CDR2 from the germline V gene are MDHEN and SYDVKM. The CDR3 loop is CASSPIDRDNSPLHF. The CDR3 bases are TGTGCCAGCAGTCCCATCGACAGGGATAATTCACCCCTCCACTTT.

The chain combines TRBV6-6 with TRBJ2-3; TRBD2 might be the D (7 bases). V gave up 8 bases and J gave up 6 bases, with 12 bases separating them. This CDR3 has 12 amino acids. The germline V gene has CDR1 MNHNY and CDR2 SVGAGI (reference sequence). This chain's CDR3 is CASAGAADTQYF. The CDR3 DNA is TGTGCCAGCGCGGGGGCGGCGGATACGCAGTATTTT.

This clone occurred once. The CDR3 region is CASSPGWDSVYEQYF. DNA for the CDR3: TGTGCCAGCTCACCCGGATGGGACTCAGTCTACGAGCAGTACTTC. This chain joins TRBV18 and TRBJ2-7; D might be TRBD2 (6 bases). CDR1 KGHSH and CDR2 LQKENI come from the germline V gene. The CDR3 extends over 15 amino acids. The germline V and J ends were trimmed by 3 bases and 3 bases, with 15 bases remaining between them.

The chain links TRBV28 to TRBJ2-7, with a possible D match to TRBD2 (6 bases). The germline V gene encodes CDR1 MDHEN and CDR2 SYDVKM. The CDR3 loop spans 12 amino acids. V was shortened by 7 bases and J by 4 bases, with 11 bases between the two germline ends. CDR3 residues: CASKEGKYEQYF. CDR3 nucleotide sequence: TGTGCCAGCAAGGAGGGGAAGTACGAGCAGTACTTC.

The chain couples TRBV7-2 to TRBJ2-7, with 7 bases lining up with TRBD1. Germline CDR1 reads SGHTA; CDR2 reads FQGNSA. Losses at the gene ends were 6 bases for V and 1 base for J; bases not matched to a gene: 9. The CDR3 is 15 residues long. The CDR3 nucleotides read TGTGCCAGCAGTAAAGACAGGGTAGTATCCTACGAGCAGTACTTC. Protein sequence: CASSKDRVVSYEQYF.

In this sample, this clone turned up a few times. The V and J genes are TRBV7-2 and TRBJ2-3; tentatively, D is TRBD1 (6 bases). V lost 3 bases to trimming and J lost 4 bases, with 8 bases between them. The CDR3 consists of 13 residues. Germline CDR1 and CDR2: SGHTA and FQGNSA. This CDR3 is CASSFRGSDTQYF. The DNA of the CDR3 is TGTGCCAGCAGCTTCAGGGGTTCAGATACGCAGTATTTT.

CDR3 DNA: TGTGCCAGCAGTTCCGGACCGGGAGAGCAGTTCTTC. It yields the protein CASSSGPGEQFF. V gene TRBV27 combines with J gene TRBJ2-1; the D gene is possibly TRBD2 (5 bases). Looked up from germline, CDR1 is MNHEY and CDR2 is SMNVEV (reference sequence). V lost 4 bases and J lost 10, with 11 bases in between. The CDR3 contains 12 residues.

As DNA, the CDR3 is TGTGCCAGCAGTTCACTTACCTACGAGCAGTACTTC. Translated, it gives CASSSLTYEQYF. The rearrangement joins TRBV28 to TRBJ2-7, with D unresolved. Germline V CDR1 and CDR2: MDHEN, SYDVKM. V shed 4 bases and J shed 2 bases, with 6 bases lying between them. The CDR3 runs to 12 residues. Using reference TRBV28 and TRBJ2-7 for the parts outside the CDR3, the full variable domain is DVKVTQSSRYLVKRTGEKVFLECVQDMDHENMFWYRQDPGLGLRLIYFSYDVKMKEKGDIPEGYSVSREKKERFSLILESASTNQTSMYLCASSSLTYEQYFGPGTRLTVT.

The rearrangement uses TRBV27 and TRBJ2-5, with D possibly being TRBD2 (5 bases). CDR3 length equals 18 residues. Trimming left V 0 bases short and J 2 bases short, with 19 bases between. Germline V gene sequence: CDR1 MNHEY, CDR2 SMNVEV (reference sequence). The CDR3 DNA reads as TGTGCCAGCAGTTTATCGTATAGAGGGAGTGGGGTGCAAGAGACCCAGTACTTC. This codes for CASSLSYRGSGVQETQYF.

The CDR3 DNA is TGTGCCAGCAGCCCTGCTAGCGGGAGTCAGGAGACCCAGTACTTC. Its protein product is CASSPASGSQETQYF. The genes are TRBV7-3 and TRBJ2-5; the match to TRBD2 covers 10 bases. Germline lookup yields CDR1 SGHTA and CDR2 FQGTGA. This CDR3 is 15 amino acids long. V dropped 5 bases and J dropped 5; count of bases not matched to a gene: 8.

The CDR3 nucleotides read TGTGCCAGCAGCTTGCGGCAGGCGGGTTCTGGAAACACCATATATTTT. It specifies CASSLRQAGSGNTIYF. The V call is TRBV5-4, the J call TRBJ1-3, with D unresolved. The CDR3 runs to 16 residues. Germline lookup yields CDR1 SGHNT and CDR2 YYREEE (reference sequence). Trimming removed 1 base at V and 1 base at J, with 12 bases between. Drawing the rest from reference TRBV5-4 and TRBJ1-3, the complete variable domain is ETGVTQSPTHLIKTRGQQVTLRCSSQSGHNTVSWYQQALGQGPQFIFQYYREEENGRGNFPPRFSGLQFPNYSSELNVNALELDDSALYLCASSLRQAGSGNTIYFGEGSWLTVV.

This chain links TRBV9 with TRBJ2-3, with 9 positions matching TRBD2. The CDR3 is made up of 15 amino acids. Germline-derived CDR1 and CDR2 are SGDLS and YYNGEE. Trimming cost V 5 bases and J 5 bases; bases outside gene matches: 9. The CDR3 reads CASSDWREGLDTQYF. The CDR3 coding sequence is TGTGCCAGCAGTGATTGGCGGGAGGGTTTAGATACGCAGTATTTT.

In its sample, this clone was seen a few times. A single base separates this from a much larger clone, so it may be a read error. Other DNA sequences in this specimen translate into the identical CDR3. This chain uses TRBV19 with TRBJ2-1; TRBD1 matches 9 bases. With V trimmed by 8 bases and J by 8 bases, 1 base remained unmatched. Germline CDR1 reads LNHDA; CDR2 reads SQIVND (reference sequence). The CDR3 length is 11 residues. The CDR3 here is CASDRGYEQFF. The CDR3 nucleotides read TGTGCCAGTGACAGGGGGTATGAGCAGTTCTTC.